The source of this TCR beta chain is a study of response to subunit inactivated influenza vaccine. This clonotype appeared many times. One entry per CDR3 protein results from TCRdb running MiXCR on the RT-PCR reads. The data hold some 500,000 distinct CDR3 sequences, with roughly 23% observed a single time. Sequencing was performed on CD4+ T cells sorted from PBMCs, taken 5 days after vaccination. This receptor was taken from a man in his fifties or sixties who received an inactivated influenza vaccine.

DNA of the CDR3: TGTGCCAGCTCACCGCCGGGACTCGGCACATACGAGCAGTACTTC. Translating gives CASSPPGLGTYEQYF. The V and J genes are TRBV18 and TRBJ2-7; weak D call: TRBD2 (6 bases). Germline CDR1 KGHSH, CDR2 LQKENI. This CDR3 spans 15 amino acids. The V end was cut by 3 bases, the J end by 4 bases, with 16 bases between.